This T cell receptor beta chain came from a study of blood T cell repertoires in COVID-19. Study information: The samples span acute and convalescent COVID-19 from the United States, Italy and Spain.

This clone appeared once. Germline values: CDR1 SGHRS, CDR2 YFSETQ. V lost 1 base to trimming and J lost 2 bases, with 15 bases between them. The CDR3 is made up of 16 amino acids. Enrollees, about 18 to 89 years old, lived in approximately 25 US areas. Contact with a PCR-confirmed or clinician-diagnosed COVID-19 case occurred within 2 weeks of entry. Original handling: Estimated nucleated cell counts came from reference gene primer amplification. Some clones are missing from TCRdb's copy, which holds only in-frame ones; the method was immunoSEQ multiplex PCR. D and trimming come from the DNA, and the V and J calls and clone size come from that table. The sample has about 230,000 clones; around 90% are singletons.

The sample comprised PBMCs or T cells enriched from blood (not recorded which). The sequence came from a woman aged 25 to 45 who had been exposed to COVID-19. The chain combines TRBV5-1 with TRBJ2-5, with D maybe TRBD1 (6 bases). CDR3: CASSLQGQGGQETQYF. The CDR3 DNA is TGCGCCAGCAGCTTGCAGGGGCAAGGGGGACAAGAGACCCAGTACTTC.